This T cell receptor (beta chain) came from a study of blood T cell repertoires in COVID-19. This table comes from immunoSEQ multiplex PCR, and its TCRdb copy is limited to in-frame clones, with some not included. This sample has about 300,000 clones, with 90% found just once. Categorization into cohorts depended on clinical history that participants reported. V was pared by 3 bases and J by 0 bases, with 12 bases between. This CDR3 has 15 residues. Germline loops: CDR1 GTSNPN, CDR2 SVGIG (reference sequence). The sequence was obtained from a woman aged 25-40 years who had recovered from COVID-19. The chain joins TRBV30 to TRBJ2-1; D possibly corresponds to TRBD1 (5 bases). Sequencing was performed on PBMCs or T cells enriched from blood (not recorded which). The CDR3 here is CAWRPQGSSYNEQFF. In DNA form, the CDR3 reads TGTGCCTGGAGACCTCAGGGCAGCTCCTACAATGAGCAGTTCTTC. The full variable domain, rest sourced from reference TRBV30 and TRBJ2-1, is SQTIHQWPATLVQPVGSPLSLECTVEGTSNPNLYWYRQAAGRGLQLLFYSVGIGQISSEVPQNLSASRPQDRQFILSSKKLLLSDSGFYLCAWRPQGSSYNEQFFGPGTRLTVL.